The entry below describes one T cell receptor beta chain. Its cognate antigen is unknown. These data are taken from a study of cytotoxic CD8 clonotypes in ibrutinib-treated CLL. Findings and caveats of the study: Public clonotypes were rare and shrank or held steady on treatment. Clonality grew at ibrutinib response; at progression, it decreased back toward baseline.

The CDR3 spans 16 residues. The germline gives CDR1 MDHEN, CDR2 SYDVKM. V lost 10 bases and J 0 bases, leaving 16 bases between the germline ends. Roughly 2 micrograms of genomic DNA from cryopreserved PBMCs went into TCR beta libraries. Data came from immunoSEQ multiplex PCR; TCRdb stores just in-frame clones and leaves some out. The sample shows about 120,000 clones, roughly 88% of them seen only once. The TCR was taken from a human donor with chronic lymphocytic leukemia. Sequences were derived from PBMCs, sampled after 24 months of ibrutinib treatment. V and J are TRBV28 and TRBJ2-6, with D possibly being TRBD2 (6 bases). CDR3 nucleotide sequence: TGTGCCACTAACACGGCGGGGACCTCTGGGGCCAACGTCCTGACTTTC. Amino acids: CATNTAGTSGANVLTF.